This TCR beta chain was profiled in a study of neurological immune-mediated disorders. Documented time point: technical triplicate 3. There are many counts of this clonotype. From the 5' RACE reads, TCRdb called clonotypes with MiXCR, one entry per CDR3 protein. Among about 44,000 distinct CDR3 sequences, around a fifth were seen once, and the ten largest hold approximately 4.2%. The CDR3 contains 13 residues. Losses at the gene ends were 6 bases for V and 5 bases for J; bases not matched to a gene: 8. CDR1 DFQATT and CDR2 SNEGSKA come from the germline V gene (reference sequence). This TCR derives from a man aged 60-69 years with HTLV-1-associated myelopathy (HAM/TSP). The sample comprised PBMCs. The rearrangement links TRBV20-1 to TRBJ1-2; 8 bases agree with TRBD1. CDR3 protein: CSADRDRIYGYTF. The CDR3 DNA reads as TGCAGTGCAGACAGGGACAGGATTTATGGCTACACCTTC.